Listed below are T cell receptor beta chains from one sample, sequenced in a study of blood T cell repertoires in COVID-19. Data came from immunoSEQ multiplex PCR; TCRdb stores just in-frame clones and leaves some out. The sample records some 390,000 clones, about 90% being singletons. Input material: PBMCs or T cells enriched from blood (not recorded which). Every receptor here comes from a woman in her twenties or thirties who had recovered from COVID-19. CDR3s include the opening cysteine and the closing phenylalanine or tryptophan. Fields, in order: clone size, D gene, V gene, J gene, CDR3 protein, CDR3 DNA. A D gene is named only where the DNA matches it firmly. Rows may omit the clone size; those that give it use once, few, many or a size class.

.	TRBD1	TRBV6-1	TRBJ1-1	CASSDVRGWTEAFF	TGTGCCAGCAGTGACGTCAGGGGGTGGACTGAAGCTTTCTTT
.	.	TRBV7-9	TRBJ2-7	CASSPITYEQYF	TGTGCCAGCAGCCCCATAACATACGAGCAGTACTTC
.	.	TRBV7-3	TRBJ2-1	CASSLGTTDEQFF	TGTGCCAGCAGCTTAGGGACAACCGATGAGCAGTTCTTC
.	TRBD2	TRBV28	TRBJ2-7	CASSLRGSGTSYEQYF	TGTGCCAGCAGTTTAAGGGGCAGCGGGACCTCCTACGAGCAGTACTTC
.	.	TRBV7-3	TRBJ2-1	CASSLLHRSEQFF	TGTGCCAGCAGCTTATTGCACAGGTCGGAGCAGTTCTTC
.	TRBD1	TRBV10-3	TRBJ2-2	CAISDRQGSNTGELFF	TGTGCCATCAGTGACCGACAGGGCTCGAACACCGGGGAGCTGTTTTTT
.	TRBD1	TRBV19	TRBJ2-2	CASSTTGGSGELFF	TGTGCCAGTAGTACTACAGGGGGCTCCGGGGAGCTGTTTTTT
.	.	TRBV3-1/TRBV3-2	TRBJ1-3	CASSQAAGNTIYF	TGTGCCAGCAGCCAAGCCGCGGGAAACACCATATATTTT
.	.	TRBV19	TRBJ1-4	CASSGQGHEKLFF	TGTGCCAGTAGTGGGCAGGGTCATGAAAAACTGTTTTTT
.	TRBD1	TRBV5-4	TRBJ1-1	CASSLKGGHGSTEAFF	TGTGCCAGCAGCTTAAAAGGGGGCCATGGGAGCACTGAAGCTTTCTTT
.	TRBD2	TRBV2	TRBJ2-1	CASSGRPYNEQFF	TGTGCCAGCAGCGGGAGGCCCTACAATGAGCAGTTCTTC
.	TRBD1	TRBV6-4	TRBJ1-6	CASSETGTDSPLHF	TGTGCCAGCAGTGAGACAGGGACTGATTCACCCCTCCACTTT
.	TRBD1	TRBV6-5	TRBJ1-2	CASSDRGTGAGYTF	TGTGCCAGCAGCGACCGAGGGACAGGGGCTGGCTACACCTTC
few	.	TRBV30	TRBJ2-2	CAWKASRTGELFF	TGTGCCTGGAAGGCTAGCCGCACCGGGGAGCTGTTTTTT
once	TRBD1	TRBV10-3	TRBJ1-2	CAISPGTGDGVYTF	TGTGCCATCAGCCCCGGGACAGGGGATGGAGTCTACACCTTC
.	TRBD2	TRBV4-3	TRBJ2-3	CASSHVRGGPDTQYF	TGCGCCAGCAGCCATGTGCGGGGGGGCCCAGATACGCAGTATTTT
.	.	TRBV7-8	TRBJ2-7	CASSKVVGNEQYF	TGTGCCAGCAGCAAGGTCGTCGGGAACGAGCAGTACTTC
.	.	TRBV27	TRBJ1-6	CASSEQDSPDTLHF	TGTGCCAGCAGTGAGCAGGACAGCCCGGACACCCTCCACTTT
.	TRBD1	TRBV18	TRBJ1-1	CASSPRDRDSMNTEAFF	TGTGCCAGCTCACCCCGAGACAGGGACTCAATGAACACTGAAGCTTTCTTT
once	.	TRBV2	TRBJ2-7	CASSQGRGGSRVGFYEQYF	TGTGCCAGCAGCCAAGGGAGAGGGGGTTCCCGGGTAGGGTTCTACGAGCAGTACTTC
.	TRBD1	TRBV13	TRBJ2-7	CASSTPWKGQGFEQYF	TGTGCCAGCAGCACACCCTGGAAGGGACAGGGGTTCGAGCAGTACTTC
.	.	TRBV19	TRBJ1-1	CASSIGTTIHSAFF	TGTGCCAGTAGTATCGGGACTACAATTCACTCAGCTTTCTTT
.	.	TRBV7-6	TRBJ1-2	CASSSFLAGDGYTF	TGTGCCAGCAGCTCCTTCCTAGCTGGGGATGGCTACACCTTC
.	TRBD1	TRBV30	TRBJ2-2	CAWSVLGRGQVELFF	TGTGCCTGGAGTGTACTCGGCAGGGGGCAGGTGGAGCTGTTTTTT
.	.	TRBV5-4	TRBJ2-5	CASSSQDQETQYF	TGTGCCAGCAGCTCGCAGGATCAAGAGACCCAGTACTTC
.	.	TRBV7-9	TRBJ1-1	CASSLLADRGNTEAFF	TGTGCCAGCAGCTTACTTGCGGATAGGGGGAACACTGAAGCTTTCTTT
.	.	TRBV5-1	TRBJ1-2	CASSPWGGYGYTF	TGCGCCAGCAGCCCCTGGGGGGGGTATGGCTACACCTTC
.	TRBD1	TRBV27	TRBJ1-2	CASRTGGRGYTF	TGTGCCAGCAGGACAGGGGGCCGTGGCTACACCTTC
.	.	TRBV7-3	TRBJ2-2	CASKMTGTNTGELFF	TGTGCCAGCAAAATGACGGGAACGAACACCGGGGAGCTGTTTTTT
.	.	TRBV12-5	TRBJ1-1	CASGLSIASFTGRGDTEAFF	TGTGCTAGTGGTTTGTCCATCGCCTCTTTTACAGGGAGGGGGGACACTGAAGCTTTCTTT
.	TRBD1	TRBV28	TRBJ1-5	CASRNRGSGGNQPQHF	TGTGCCAGCAGGAACAGGGGTAGTGGTGGCAATCAGCCCCAGCATTTT
.	.	TRBV19	TRBJ1-5	CASRAGFSNQPQHF	TGTGCCAGTAGAGCCGGGTTTAGCAATCAGCCCCAGCATTTT
.	.	TRBV5-1	TRBJ2-7	CASSLAGKTYEQYF	TGCGCCAGCAGCTTGGCCGGGAAAACCTACGAGCAGTACTTC
.	TRBD2	TRBV18	TRBJ2-1	CASSPAGTRADNEQFF	TGTGCCAGCTCACCTGCCGGGACTAGGGCGGACAATGAGCAGTTCTTC
.	.	TRBV4-2	TRBJ2-7	CASSPRGVQAPGEQYF	TGTGCCAGCAGCCCCAGGGGGGTGCAGGCCCCTGGCGAGCAGTACTTC
.	.	TRBV6-5	TRBJ2-1	CASTPTGDSNEQFF	TGTGCCAGCACCCCAACGGGGGACAGTAATGAGCAGTTCTTC
.	TRBD1	TRBV11-3	TRBJ1-5	CASSWGTGEGNQPQHF	TGTGCCAGCAGCTGGGGGACAGGGGAGGGCAATCAGCCCCAGCATTTT
.	TRBD1	TRBV10-3	TRBJ1-2	CAISESTVTQGANYGYTF	TGTGCCATCAGTGAGTCGACCGTTACACAGGGGGCAAACTATGGCTACACCTTC
once	.	TRBV14	TRBJ1-2	CASSQEYGYGYTF	TGTGCCAGCAGCCAAGAGTACGGGTATGGCTACACCTTC
.	.	TRBV28	TRBJ1-2	CASSWTRGYGYTF	TGTGCCAGCAGTTGGACCCGGGGTTATGGCTACACCTTC
.	TRBD2	TRBV30	TRBJ2-1	CAWSHSGREFF	TGTGCCTGGAGTCATAGCGGGAGGGAGTTCTTC
.	TRBD1	TRBV7-9	TRBJ1-6	CASSLQQGNASPLHF	TGTGCCAGCAGCTTACAACAGGGGAATGCATCACCCCTCCACTTT
.	TRBD2	TRBV28	TRBJ2-5	CASSPRTSGRLGETQYF	TGTGCCAGCAGTCCCCGGACTAGCGGGAGGCTGGGGGAGACCCAGTACTTC
.	TRBD2	TRBV3-1/TRBV3-2	TRBJ2-1	CASSLTAPGLAVNEQFF	TGTGCCAGCAGCCTAACTGCACCGGGACTAGCGGTCAATGAGCAGTTCTTC
.	.	TRBV9	TRBJ1-2	CASSVATGTGGIEGYTF	TGTGCCAGCAGCGTAGCTACGGGAACCGGAGGCATAGAAGGCTACACCTTC
.	.	TRBV12-5	TRBJ1-5	CASGSNSNQPQHF	TGTGCTAGTGGGTCCAATAGCAATCAGCCCCAGCATTTT
once	TRBD1	TRBV6-6	TRBJ2-1	CASSQRTGNNEQFF	TGTGCCAGCAGTCAACGGACAGGGAACAATGAGCAGTTCTTC
once	.	TRBV30	TRBJ1-1	CAWSVARDTEAFF	TGTGCCTGGAGTGTAGCCAGGGACACTGAAGCTTTCTTT
once	TRBD2	TRBV7-2	TRBJ2-1	CASSPPAGGTSGQFF	TGTGCCAGCAGCCCCCCGGCGGGGGGAACTAGTGGGCAGTTCTTC
.	.	TRBV9	TRBJ2-7	CASSVGDSQVYEQYF	TGTGCCAGCAGCGTGGGCGACAGCCAAGTCTACGAGCAGTACTTC
.	TRBD2	TRBV5-1	TRBJ2-1	CASSSIAGGVEQFF	TGCGCCAGCAGCTCTATAGCGGGAGGAGTGGAGCAGTTCTTC
.	.	TRBV6-5	TRBJ2-1	CASSNVGRFDEQFF	TGTGCCAGCAGTAACGTGGGGAGGTTCGACGAGCAGTTCTTC
.	.	TRBV5-4	TRBJ1-1	CASSLVEGTEAFF	TGTGCCAGCAGCTTGGTGGAGGGTACTGAAGCTTTCTTT
.	.	TRBV4-1	TRBJ2-1	CASSQTSREQFF	TGCGCCAGCAGCCAAACCAGTCGCGAGCAGTTCTTC
.	TRBD2	TRBV3-1/TRBV3-2	TRBJ2-3	CASSYRTSGATDTQYF	TGTGCCAGCAGCTATCGGACTAGCGGGGCGACAGATACGCAGTATTTT
.	TRBD1	TRBV19	TRBJ1-5	CASRDRGASNQPQHF	TGTGCCAGTAGGGACAGGGGAGCCAGCAATCAGCCCCAGCATTTT
.	.	TRBV10-3	TRBJ2-1	CASLGDSTNEQFF	TGTGCCAGCCTCGGGGACTCAACCAATGAGCAGTTCTTC
once	TRBD2	TRBV18	TRBJ2-3	CASSPRRGAPPTDTQYF	TGTGCCAGCTCACCGAGGCGGGGGGCCCCACCCACAGATACGCAGTATTTT
.	.	TRBV3-1/TRBV3-2	TRBJ2-3	CASSRGTAITDTQYF	TGTGCCAGCAGCCGCGGGACAGCGATCACAGATACGCAGTATTTT
.	TRBD1	TRBV19	TRBJ1-2	CASRVDRDGYTF	TGTGCCAGTAGGGTAGACAGGGATGGCTACACCTTC